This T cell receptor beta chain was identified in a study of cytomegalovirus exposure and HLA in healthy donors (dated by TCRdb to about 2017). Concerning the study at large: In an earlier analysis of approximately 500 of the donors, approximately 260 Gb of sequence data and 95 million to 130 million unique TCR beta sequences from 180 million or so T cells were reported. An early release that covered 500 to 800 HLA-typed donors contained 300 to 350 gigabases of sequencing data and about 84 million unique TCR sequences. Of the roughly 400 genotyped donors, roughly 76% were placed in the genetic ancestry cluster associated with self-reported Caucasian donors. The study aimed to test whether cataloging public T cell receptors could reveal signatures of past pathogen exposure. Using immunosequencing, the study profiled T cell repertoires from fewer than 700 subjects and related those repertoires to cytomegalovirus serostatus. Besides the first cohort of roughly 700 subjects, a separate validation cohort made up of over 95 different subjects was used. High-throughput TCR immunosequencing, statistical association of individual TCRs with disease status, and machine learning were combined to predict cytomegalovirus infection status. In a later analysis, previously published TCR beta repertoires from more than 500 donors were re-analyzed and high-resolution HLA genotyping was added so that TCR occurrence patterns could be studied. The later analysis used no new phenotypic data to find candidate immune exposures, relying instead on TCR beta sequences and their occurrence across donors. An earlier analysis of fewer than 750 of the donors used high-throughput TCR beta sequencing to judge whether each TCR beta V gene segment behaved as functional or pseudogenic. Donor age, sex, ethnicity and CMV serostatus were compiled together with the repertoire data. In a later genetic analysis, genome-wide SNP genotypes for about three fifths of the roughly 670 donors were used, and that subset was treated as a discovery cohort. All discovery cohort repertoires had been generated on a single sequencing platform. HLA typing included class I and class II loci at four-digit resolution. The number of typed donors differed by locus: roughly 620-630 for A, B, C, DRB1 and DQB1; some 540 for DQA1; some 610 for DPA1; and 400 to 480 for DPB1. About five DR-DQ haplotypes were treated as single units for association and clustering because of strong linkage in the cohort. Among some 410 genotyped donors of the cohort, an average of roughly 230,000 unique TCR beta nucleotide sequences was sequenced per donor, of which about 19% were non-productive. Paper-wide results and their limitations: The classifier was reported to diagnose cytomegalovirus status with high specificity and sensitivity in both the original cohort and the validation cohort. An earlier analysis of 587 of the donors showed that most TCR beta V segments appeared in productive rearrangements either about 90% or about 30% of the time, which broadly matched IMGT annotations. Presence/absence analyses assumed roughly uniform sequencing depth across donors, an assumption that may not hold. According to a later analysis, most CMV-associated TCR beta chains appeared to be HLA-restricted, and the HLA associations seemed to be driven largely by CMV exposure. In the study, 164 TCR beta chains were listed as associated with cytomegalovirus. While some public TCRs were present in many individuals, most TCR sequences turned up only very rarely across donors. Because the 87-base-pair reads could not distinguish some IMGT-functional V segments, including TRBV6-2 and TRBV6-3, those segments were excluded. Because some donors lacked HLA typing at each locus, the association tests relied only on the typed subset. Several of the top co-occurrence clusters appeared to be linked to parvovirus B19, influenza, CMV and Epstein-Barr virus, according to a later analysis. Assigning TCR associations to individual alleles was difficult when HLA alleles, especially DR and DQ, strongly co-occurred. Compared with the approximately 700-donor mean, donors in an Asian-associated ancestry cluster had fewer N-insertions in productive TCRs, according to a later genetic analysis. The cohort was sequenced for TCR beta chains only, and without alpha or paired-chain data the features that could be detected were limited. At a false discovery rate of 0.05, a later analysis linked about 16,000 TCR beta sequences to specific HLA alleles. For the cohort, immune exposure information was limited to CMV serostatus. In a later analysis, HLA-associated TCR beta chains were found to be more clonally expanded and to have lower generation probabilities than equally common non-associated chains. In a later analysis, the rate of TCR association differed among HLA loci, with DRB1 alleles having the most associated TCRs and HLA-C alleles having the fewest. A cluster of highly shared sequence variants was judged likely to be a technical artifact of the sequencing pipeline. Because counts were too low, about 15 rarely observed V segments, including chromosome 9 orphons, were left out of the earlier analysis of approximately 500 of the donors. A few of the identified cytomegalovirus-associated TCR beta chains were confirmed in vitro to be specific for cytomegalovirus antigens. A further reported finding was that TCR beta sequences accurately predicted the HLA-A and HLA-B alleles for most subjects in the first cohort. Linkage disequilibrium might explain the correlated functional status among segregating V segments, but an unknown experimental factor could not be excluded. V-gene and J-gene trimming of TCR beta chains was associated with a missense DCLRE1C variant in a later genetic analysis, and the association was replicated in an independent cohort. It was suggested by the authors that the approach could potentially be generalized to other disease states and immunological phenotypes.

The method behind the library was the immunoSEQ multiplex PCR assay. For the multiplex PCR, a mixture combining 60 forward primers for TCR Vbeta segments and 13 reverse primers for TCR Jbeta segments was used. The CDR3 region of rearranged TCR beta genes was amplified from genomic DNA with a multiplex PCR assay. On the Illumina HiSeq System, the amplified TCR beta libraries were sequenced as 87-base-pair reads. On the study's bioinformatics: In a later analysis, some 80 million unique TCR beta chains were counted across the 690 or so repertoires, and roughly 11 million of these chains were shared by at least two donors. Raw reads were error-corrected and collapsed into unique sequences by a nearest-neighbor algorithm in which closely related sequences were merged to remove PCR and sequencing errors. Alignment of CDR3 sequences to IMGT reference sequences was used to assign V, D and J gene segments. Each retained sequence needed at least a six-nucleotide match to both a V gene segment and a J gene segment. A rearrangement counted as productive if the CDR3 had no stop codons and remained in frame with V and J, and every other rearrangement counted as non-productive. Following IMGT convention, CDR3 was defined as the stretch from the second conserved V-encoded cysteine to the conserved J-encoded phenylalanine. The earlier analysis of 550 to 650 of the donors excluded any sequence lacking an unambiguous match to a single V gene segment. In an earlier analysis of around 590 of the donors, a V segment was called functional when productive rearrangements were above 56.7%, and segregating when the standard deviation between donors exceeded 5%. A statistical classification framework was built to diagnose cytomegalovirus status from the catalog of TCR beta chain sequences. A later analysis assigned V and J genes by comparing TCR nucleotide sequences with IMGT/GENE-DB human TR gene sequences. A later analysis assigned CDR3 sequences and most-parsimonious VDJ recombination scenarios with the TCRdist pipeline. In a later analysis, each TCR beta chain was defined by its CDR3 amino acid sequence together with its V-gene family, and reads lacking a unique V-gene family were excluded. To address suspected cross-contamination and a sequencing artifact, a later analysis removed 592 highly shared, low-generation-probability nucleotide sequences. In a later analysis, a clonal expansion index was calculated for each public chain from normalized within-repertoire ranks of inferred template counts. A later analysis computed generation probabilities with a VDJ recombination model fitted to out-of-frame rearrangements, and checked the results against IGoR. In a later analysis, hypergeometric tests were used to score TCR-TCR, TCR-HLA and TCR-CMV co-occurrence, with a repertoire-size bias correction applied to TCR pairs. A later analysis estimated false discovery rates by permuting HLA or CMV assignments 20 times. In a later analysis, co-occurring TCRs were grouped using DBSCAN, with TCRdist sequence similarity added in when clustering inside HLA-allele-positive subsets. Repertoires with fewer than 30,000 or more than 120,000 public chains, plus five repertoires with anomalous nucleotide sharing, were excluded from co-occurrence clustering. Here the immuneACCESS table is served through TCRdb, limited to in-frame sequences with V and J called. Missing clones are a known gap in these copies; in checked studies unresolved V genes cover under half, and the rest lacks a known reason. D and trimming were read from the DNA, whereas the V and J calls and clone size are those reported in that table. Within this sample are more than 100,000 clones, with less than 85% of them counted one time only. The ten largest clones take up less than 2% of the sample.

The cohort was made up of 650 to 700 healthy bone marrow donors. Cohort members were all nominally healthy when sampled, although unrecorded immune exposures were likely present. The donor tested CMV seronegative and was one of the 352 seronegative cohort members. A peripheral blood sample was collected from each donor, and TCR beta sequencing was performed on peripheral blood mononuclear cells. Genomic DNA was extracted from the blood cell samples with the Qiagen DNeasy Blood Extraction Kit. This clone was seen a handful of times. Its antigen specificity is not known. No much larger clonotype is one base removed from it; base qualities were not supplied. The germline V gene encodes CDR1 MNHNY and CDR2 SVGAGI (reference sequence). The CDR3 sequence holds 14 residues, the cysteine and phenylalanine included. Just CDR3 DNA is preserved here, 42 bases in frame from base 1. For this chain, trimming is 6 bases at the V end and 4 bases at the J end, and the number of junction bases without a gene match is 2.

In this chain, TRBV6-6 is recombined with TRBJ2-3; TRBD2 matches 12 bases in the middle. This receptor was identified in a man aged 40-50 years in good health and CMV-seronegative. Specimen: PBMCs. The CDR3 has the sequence CASRWTSGADTQYF. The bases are TGTGCCAGCAGATGGACTAGCGGGGCAGATACGCAGTATTTT.